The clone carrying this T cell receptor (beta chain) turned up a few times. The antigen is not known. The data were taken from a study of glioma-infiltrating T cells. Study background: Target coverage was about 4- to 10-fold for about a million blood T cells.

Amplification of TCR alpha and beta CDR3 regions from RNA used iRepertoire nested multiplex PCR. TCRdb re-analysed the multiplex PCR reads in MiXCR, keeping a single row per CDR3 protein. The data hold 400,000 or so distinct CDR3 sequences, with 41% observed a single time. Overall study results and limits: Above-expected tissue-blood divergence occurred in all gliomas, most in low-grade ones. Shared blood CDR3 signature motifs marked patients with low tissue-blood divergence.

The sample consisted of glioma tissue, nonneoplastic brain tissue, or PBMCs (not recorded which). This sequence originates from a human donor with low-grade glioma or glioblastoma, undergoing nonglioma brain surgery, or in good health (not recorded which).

CDR3 region: CASSLAGAGDYGYTF. Written as DNA, the CDR3 is TGTGCCAGCAGTCTCGCAGGGGCTGGGGACTATGGCTACACCTTC. This chain links TRBV12-3 or TRBV12-4 with TRBJ1-2; tentative D call: TRBD1 (6 bases). Trimming left V 5 bases short and J 3 bases short, with 16 bases between. This CDR3 has 15 residues.